This T cell receptor (beta chain) was recorded in a study of cytomegalovirus exposure and HLA in healthy donors. Study information: Among the roughly 400 genotyped donors, about 81% were placed in the Caucasian-associated ancestry cluster. General study findings and limits: In an earlier analysis, about 87% or about 30%: the productive usage of most TCR beta V segments.

Concerning this clone itself: What it binds is not known.

The J segment lost 6 bases and the V segment lost 4 bases, leaving 12 bases of the junction unmatched. The CDR3 runs to 15 residues. Germline loops: CDR1 SGDLS, CDR2 YYNGEE. Primers for the PCR totalled 60 Vbeta and 13 Jbeta. Clones were read by immunoSEQ multiplex PCR, and TCRdb kept only the in-frame ones, dropping some. The sample lists around 150,000 clones; about 76% were seen once. V gene TRBV9 combines with J gene TRBJ1-2, with 7 bases identical to TRBD1. The clonotype comes from a male donor in good health and CMV-seropositive. Material for sequencing was PBMCs. The CDR3 loop reads CASSPQVTGLDGYTF. CDR3 DNA: TGTGCCAGCAGCCCCCAGGTGACAGGGCTCGATGGCTACACCTTC.